Below are 20 T cell receptor beta chains sequenced from a single sample in a study of CD8 T cells in ankylosing spondylitis. TCRdb re-called the 5' RACE reads through MiXCR, storing one row per CDR3 protein. This repertoire shows roughly 180,000 distinct CDR3 sequences, 10% to 15% found once; its top ten account for about 15%. Sequencing input: blood, either unsorted or a sorted T cell fraction (not recorded which). These receptors were obtained from a male donor with ankylosing spondylitis or in good health (not recorded which).

This rearrangement joins TRBV5-1 to TRBJ2-3; no definite D call. V dropped 3 bases and J dropped 6 bases, with 14 bases sitting between them. Germline V lookup: CDR1 SGHRS, CDR2 YFSETQ. The CDR3 sequence is 14 residues long. Here the CDR3 reads CASSSPTSADTQYF. The CDR3 DNA sequence: TGCGCCAGCAGCTCCCCGACGTCGGCGGATACGCAGTATTTT.

The V gene is TRBV7-2, the J gene TRBJ1-2; TRBD1 matches 7 bases. CDR1 SGHTA and CDR2 FQGNSA come from the germline V gene. CDR3 length: 16 amino acids. J was trimmed by 4 bases and V by 4 bases; bases with no gene match: 12. This chain's CDR3 is CASSSGQTGTFYGYTF. As DNA, the CDR3 is TGTGCCAGCAGCTCTGGACAGACAGGGACCTTCTATGGCTACACCTTC.

This clonotype turned up a few times. The rearrangement joins TRBV21-1 to TRBJ1-4; TRBD1 is the table's D call and was not checked against the DNA. TRBV21-1 is designated a pseudogene. The CDR3 runs 18 residues. The CDR3 loop is CASSFPLRDRVGNEKLFF. Written as DNA, the CDR3 is TGTGCCAGCAGCTTTCCCCTCCGGGACAGGGTTGGAAATGAAAAACTGTTTTTT.

V and J are TRBV23-1 and TRBJ2-3; 8 bases map to TRBD2. TRBV23-1 is reported as an ORF; its role is uncertain. V shed 4 bases, J shed 2 bases, and the junction held 5 bases outside the gene matches. The CDR3 runs to 15 residues. CDR3 DNA sequence: TGCGCCAGCAGTCCGGGGACTAGTCACACAGATACGCAGTATTTT. The encoded protein is CASSPGTSHTDTQYF.

The genes are TRBV12-5 and TRBJ2-3; D is unclear. CDR1 and CDR2 (germline): LGHNT, FRNRAP. This CDR3 is built from 16 residues. Trimming removed 0 bases at V and 2 bases at J, with 12 bases between. The CDR3 nucleotides read TGTGCTAGTGGTTTGGTACAAGGCATACACACAGATACGCAGTATTTT. Translating gives CASGLVQGIHTDTQYF.

Many counts were recorded for this clonotype. The chain combines TRBV11-2 with TRBJ2-7; D call uncertain. This CDR3 has 10 residues. Trimming left V 1 base short and J 6 bases short, with 1 base between. The germline V gene encodes CDR1 SGHAT and CDR2 FQNNGV. The CDR3 protein is CASSLGEQYF. DNA for the CDR3: TGTGCCAGCAGCTTAGGCGAGCAGTACTTC. Full variable domain (outside the CDR3, taken from reference TRBV11-2 and TRBJ2-7): EAGVAQSPRYKIIEKRQSVAFWCNPISGHATLYWYQQILGQGPKLLIQFQNNGVVDDSQLPKDRFSAERLKGVDSTLKIQPAKLEDSAVYLCASSLGEQYFGPGTRLTVT.

Ten or more counts support this clonotype. This rearrangement joins TRBV6-5 to TRBJ2-7; D gene uncertain. CDR1 MNHEY and CDR2 SVGAGI come from the germline V gene. This CDR3 is built from 12 residues. V was pared by 4 bases and J by 4 bases, with 8 bases between. The CDR3, as DNA: TGTGCCAGCAGTTTCGACGGTTACGAGCAGTACTTC. It is translated as CASSFDGYEQYF.

This clonotype was seen only a few times. CDR3 region: CASSYSKLLAGLETQYF. Written as DNA, the CDR3 is TGTGCCAGCAGTTACTCGAAGTTACTAGCGGGACTTGAGACCCAGTACTTC. The rearrangement joins TRBV6-5 to TRBJ2-5; 10 nucleotides align to TRBD2. This CDR3 spans 17 amino acids. Trimming cost V 0 bases and J 5 bases; bases outside gene matches: 9. Germline CDR1 MNHEY, CDR2 SVGAGI.

V and J are TRBV29-1 and TRBJ2-3; D possibly corresponds to TRBD2 (5 bases). The V and J ends lost 2 bases and 5 bases respectively, with 14 bases between them. The CDR3 sequence is 14 residues long. Germline V lookup: CDR1 SQVTM, CDR2 ANQGSEA. This chain's CDR3 is CSVEHQSRGDTQYF. CDR3 bases: TGCAGCGTTGAACACCAGAGCCGGGGAGATACGCAGTATTTT.

This clonotype was observed many times. The chain has TRBV20-1 and TRBJ2-3; 7 nucleotides match TRBD1. After removal of 0 bases from V and 5 bases from J, the junction contained 2 bases not matched to a gene. Germline CDR1 and CDR2: DFQATT and SNEGSKA (reference sequence). The CDR3 runs to 13 residues. The CDR3 region has the DNA TGCAGTGCTAGAGATTCAGGGGGAGATACGCAGTATTTT. It specifies CSARDSGGDTQYF.

Only a few counts were recorded for this clonotype. This chain uses TRBV5-1 with TRBJ1-1; no clear D. The CDR3 covers 14 residues. Trimming pared 2 bases from V and 1 base from J, leaving 9 bases between. Germline V gene lookup returns CDR1 SGHRS and CDR2 YFSETQ. The CDR3 is CASSFAQSNTEAFF. In DNA, the CDR3 is TGCGCCAGCAGCTTTGCGCAGTCGAACACTGAAGCTTTCTTT.

This CDR3 is CASSLFGGVGRTDTQYF. Written as DNA, the CDR3 is TGCGCCAGCAGCTTGTTCGGGGGCGTGGGACGCACAGATACGCAGTATTTT. The V call is TRBV5-1, the J call TRBJ2-3; D possibly uses TRBD1 or TRBD2 (6 bases each). CDR3 length equals 17 residues. V was pared by 1 base and J by 1 base, with 16 bases between. CDR1 and CDR2 from the germline V gene are SGHRS and YFSETQ.

This clonotype has more than one count but fewer than ten. V is TRBV30 and J is TRBJ1-2, with D hard to call. The CDR3 has 10 residues. CDR1 and CDR2 from the germline V gene are GTSNPN and SVGIG (reference sequence). Trimming removed 6 bases at V and 5 bases at J, with 7 bases between. The CDR3 bases are TGTGCCTGCAAAGGGTATGGCTACACCTTC. It is translated as CACKGYGYTF.

This clonotype was detected only a few times. CDR3 protein: CASSTGQAAYEQYF. Written as DNA, the CDR3 is TGTGCCAGCAGCACCGGACAGGCTGCCTACGAGCAGTACTTC. The J gene is TRBJ2-7, the V gene TRBV5-6; 7 positions match TRBD1. The CDR3 runs 14 residues. The V gene end was trimmed by 4 bases and the J gene end by 2 bases; junction bases not matched to a gene: 6. CDR1 and CDR2 from the germline V gene are SGHDT and YYEEEE.

This clonotype was recorded a few times. This chain connects TRBV4-1 to TRBJ2-7; D possibly corresponds to TRBD2 (6 bases). The CDR3 totals 15 residues. With 0 bases removed from V and 5 bases from J, the gap between germline ends came to 14 bases. CDR1 is MGHRA, CDR2 YSYEKL, per germline. This chain's CDR3 is CASSQEQRRVHEQYF. CDR3 sequence (DNA): TGCGCCAGCAGCCAAGAACAAAGGAGGGTCCACGAGCAGTACTTC.

V gene TRBV29-1 combines with J gene TRBJ2-1, with TRBD2 matching over 7 bases. CDR1 SQVTM and CDR2 ANQGSEA come from the germline V gene. This CDR3 spans 15 amino acids. The V and J ends lost 8 bases and 7 bases, in that order; junction bases with no gene match: 17. CDR3 in DNA: TGCAGCACATCCCTACCGGGCTTCGGGGGGAATGAGCAGTTCTTC. Translation gives CSTSLPGFGGNEQFF.

CDR3 nucleotides: TGTGCCACCAGTGATTTTGGGGGGAATGAGCAGTTCTTC. It yields the protein CATSDFGGNEQFF. This chain links TRBV24-1 with TRBJ2-1; a weak D match, TRBD2 (6 bases). Germline-derived CDR1 and CDR2 are KGHDR and SFDVKD. Trimming took 1 base from V and 7 from J, leaving 7 bases between them. CDR3 size: 13 residues.

This clonotype was detected many times. The chain employs TRBV5-1 and TRBJ1-1, with 10 nucleotides matching TRBD1. This CDR3 contains 17 residues. The ends lost 2 bases at V and 0 bases at J; junction bases unmatched: 7. Germline assignment: CDR1 SGHRS and CDR2 YFSETQ. CDR3 sequence (DNA): TGCGCCAGCAGCTTCGGGACAGGGGTCCTGATGAACACTGAAGCTTTCTTT. Amino acids: CASSFGTGVLMNTEAFF.

The V and J genes are TRBV27 and TRBJ2-3; 10 bases are a match to TRBD1. Germline CDR1 is MNHEY and CDR2 is SMNVEV (reference sequence). Trimming removed 7 bases from V and 4 bases from J; junction bases left unmatched: 8. CDR3 length equals 15 residues. CDR3 amino acids: CASNIRQGAADTQYF. CDR3 nucleotides: TGTGCCAGCAACATTAGACAGGGGGCAGCAGATACGCAGTATTTT.

V gene TRBV4-2 combines with J gene TRBJ2-7; D remains unclear. V was pared by 0 bases and J by 0 bases, with 9 bases between. Germline CDR1 LGHNA, CDR2 YNFKEQ. The CDR3 length is 15 residues. The CDR3 region is CASSQDPSPSYEQYF. The CDR3 DNA follows: TGTGCCAGCAGCCAAGATCCCAGCCCCTCCTACGAGCAGTACTTC.